These 25 T cell receptor beta chains originate from one sample sequenced in a study of T-cell reconstitution after alpha-beta-depleted transplantation in children listed by TCRdb under 2016. Library preparation employed PCR. The reads were generated on an Illumina HiSeq 2500. To normalize quantification of the TCRbeta repertoire, the TCR libraries were built with molecular barcoding that relied on unique molecular identifiers. TCRdb trimmed public reads at Q25 via fastp, called clones via MiXCR and kept in-frame beta chains. Every CDR3 protein is listed once, alongside the most common genes and DNA of its rows. In this sample the table shows approximately 290,000 distinct CDR3 sequences, 11% of which occur a single time. The top ten constitute about 20% of the sample. In light of the paper, this sample's treatment or condition label describes: allogeneic hematopoietic cell transplantation with graft depleted of TCRalphabeta T cells and CD19 B cells.

The starting material was peripheral blood, obtained 180 days after TCRalphabeta/CD19-depleted stem cell transplant. The receptors stem from a male patient aged 2-15 years who had a stem cell transplant for chronic granulomatous disease, so the T cells may come from the graft donor.

The CDR3 here is CASSQRDRYEQYF. CDR3 DNA sequence: TGTGCCAGCAGTCAGCGGGACAGGTACGAGCAGTACTTC. The rearrangement links TRBV12-3 or TRBV12-4 to TRBJ2-7; D is perhaps TRBD1 (8 bases). The V and J ends lost 5 bases and 4 bases respectively, with 12 bases between them. The CDR3 extends over 13 amino acids.

This chain uses TRBV13 with TRBJ2-7; tentatively, D is TRBD1 (5 bases). Trimming shortened V by 5 bases and J by 6 bases, and 8 bases separated the two germline ends. CDR1 is PRHDT and CDR2 is FYEKMQ in the germline V gene (reference sequence). CDR3 length: 11 amino acids. As DNA, the CDR3 is TGTGCCAGCAGCATTAGGGGCGAGCAGTACTTC. Protein product: CASSIRGEQYF.

There are many counts of this clonotype. In DNA form, the CDR3 reads TGCAGTGTTCTAGCTGGCGTGAGCACAGATACGCAGTATTTT. This codes for CSVLAGVSTDTQYF. This rearrangement joins TRBV20-1 to TRBJ2-3; D might be TRBD2 (5 bases). This CDR3 contains 14 residues. Trimming took off 7 bases at V and 0 bases at J, with 14 bases between the two ends. Germline CDR1 DFQATT, CDR2 SNEGSKA (reference sequence).

This clonotype was detected once. This may stem from a read error, because a much larger clone lies one nucleotide away. The J gene is TRBJ2-7, the V gene TRBV5-1; 7 bases agree with TRBD2. Germline CDR1 and CDR2: SGHRS and YFSETQ. Unmatched junction bases numbered 30, after V lost 0 bases and J lost 6 bases. The CDR3 length is 22 residues. CDR3 nucleotides: TGCGCCAGCAGCTTGGTCCTCTCGGGACTATTCTCTCCAGCCCCCTTCCTACGCGAGCAGTACTTC. Protein product: CASSLVLSGLFSPAPFLREQYF.

This clonotype was counted many times. This chain connects TRBV28 to TRBJ1-2, with TRBD1 as a possible D gene (5 bases). V was cut by 5 bases and J by 4 bases, with 14 bases left in between. This CDR3 has 14 residues. Per germline, CDR1 MDHEN and CDR2 SYDVKM. For the CDR3, the DNA is TGTGCCAGCAGTCCTCAGGGATCAATCTATGGCTACACCTTC. Its translation is CASSPQGSIYGYTF.

This clonotype was recorded at least ten times. The J gene is TRBJ2-1, the V gene TRBV5-6, with D possibly being TRBD1 (8 bases). Germline-derived CDR1 and CDR2 are SGHDT and YYEEEE. The V end was cut by 1 base, the J end by 7 bases, with 18 bases between. The CDR3 is made up of 16 amino acids. This chain's CDR3 is CASSLSGTGRGNEQFF. DNA for the CDR3: TGTGCCAGCAGCTTGAGCGGGACAGGTAGGGGAAATGAGCAGTTCTTC.

As to this clonotype: Just one base apart from a much larger clone, this may be a read error. This likely comes from a read error, as the CDR3 has no conserved phenylalanine or tryptophan at its end. V usage is TRBV20-1 and J usage is TRBJ2-3; 11 nucleotides agree with TRBD2. This CDR3 has 15 residues. The V and J ends lost 3 bases and 7 bases, in that order; junction bases with no gene match: 9. Germline lookup yields CDR1 DFQATT and CDR2 SNEGSKA (reference sequence). The CDR3 protein is CSASHSGGAENTQYS. Written as DNA, the CDR3 is TGCAGTGCTAGCCATAGCGGGGGGGCCGAGAATACGCAGTATTCT.

This clonotype was detected ten times or more. The chain is built from TRBV12-5 and TRBJ2-1, with a weak D call TRBD2 (6 bases). Looked up from germline, CDR1 is LGHNT and CDR2 is FRNRAP. The CDR3 is 11 residues long. V lost 6 bases, J lost 9 bases, and 9 bases lay in between. CDR3 sequence reads: CASGRGSEQFF. The CDR3 region has the DNA TGTGCTAGTGGGCGGGGTAGTGAGCAGTTCTTC.

The table lists this clonotype with many counts. This chain connects TRBV3-1 to TRBJ2-7, with D possibly being TRBD1 or TRBD2 (5 bases each). The CDR3 consists of 14 residues. CDR1 and CDR2 from the germline V gene are LGHDT and YNNKEL (reference sequence). Trimming left V 1 base short and J 5 bases short, with 12 bases between. The CDR3 region has the DNA TGTGCCAGCAGCCAAGTATATTGGGGGAACGAGCAGTACTTC. Its protein is CASSQVYWGNEQYF.

At least ten counts were recorded for this clonotype. The CDR3 DNA is TGCAGTGCTAGCCACCTCGTATACAATGAGCAGTTCTTC. Translation: CSASHLVYNEQFF. V and J are TRBV20-1 and TRBJ2-1; no clear D gene. Germline V gives CDR1 DFQATT, CDR2 SNEGSKA (reference sequence). This CDR3 comprises 13 residues. V lost 3 bases and J 4 bases, leaving 10 bases between the germline ends.

This clonotype has a count of ten or more. The chain is built from TRBV9 and TRBJ2-2; D is possibly TRBD1 or TRBD2 (6 bases each). The CDR3 sequence is 18 residues long. The V gene lost 1 base and the J gene lost 3 bases, with 19 bases spanning the gap. Germline values: CDR1 SGDLS, CDR2 YYNGEE. The CDR3 sequence: CASSVSLIQGRHTGELFF. The CDR3 region has the DNA TGTGCCAGCAGCGTATCCCTGATTCAGGGGAGGCACACCGGGGAGCTGTTTTTT.

This clonotype was counted at least ten times. The chain carries TRBV20-1 and TRBJ2-1, with D hard to call. Germline CDR1 reads DFQATT; CDR2 reads SNEGSKA (reference sequence). This CDR3 contains 11 residues. The V and J ends lost 3 bases and 9 bases respectively, with 9 bases between them. The chain's CDR3 is CSASGGSEQFF. CDR3 sequence (DNA): TGCAGTGCTAGTGGTGGCTCTGAGCAGTTCTTC.

This chain uses TRBV5-6 with TRBJ2-5; possibly TRBD2 for D (6 bases). The CDR3 sequence is 14 residues long. In germline, CDR1 is SGHDT, CDR2 YYEEEE. V lost 4 bases, J lost 4 bases, and 14 bases lay in between. This CDR3 is CASSVGRGGETQYF. The CDR3 bases are TGTGCCAGCAGCGTGGGTCGGGGAGGAGAGACCCAGTACTTC.

This clonotype has at least ten counts. This chain links TRBV20-1 with TRBJ2-3; 9 bases line up with TRBD2. Trimming removed 6 bases from V and 2 bases from J; junction bases left unmatched: 9. Per germline, CDR1 DFQATT and CDR2 SNEGSKA (reference sequence). This CDR3 region has 15 residues. CDR3 coding DNA: TGCAGTGCCCAGCTTGGGACTAGCCTCACAGATACGCAGTATTTT. Protein product: CSAQLGTSLTDTQYF.

This clonotype was seen many times. The chain recombines TRBV5-1 with TRBJ2-1; D may be TRBD2 (6 bases). The length of the CDR3 is 13 residues. Trimming took 0 bases from V and 7 from J, leaving 8 bases between them. In germline, CDR1 is SGHRS, CDR2 YFSETQ. This CDR3 reads CASSLGDSNEQFF. The CDR3 DNA reads as TGCGCCAGCAGCTTGGGGGACTCGAATGAGCAGTTCTTC.

This clonotype was observed at least ten times. V gene TRBV7-8 combines with J gene TRBJ2-3, with 8 bases matching TRBD2. The CDR3 spans 17 residues. Germline loops: CDR1 SGHVS, CDR2 FQNEAQ. With V trimmed by 3 bases and J by 4 bases, 12 bases remained unmatched. The CDR3, as DNA: TGTGCCAGCAGCTTCCTCCCCGGGACTAGGTCTGCAGATACGCAGTATTTT. Its protein is CASSFLPGTRSADTQYF.

This clonotype has only a few counts. The genes are TRBV12-3 or TRBV12-4 and TRBJ2-2; TRBD1 matches 8 bases. The V and J ends lost 1 base and 7 bases, in that order; junction bases with no gene match: 8. The CDR3 runs 16 residues. CDR3 sequence (DNA): TGTGCCAGCAGTTTAGTCAGGGGGCGAGAGGGCGGGGAGCTGTTTTTT. As protein: CASSLVRGREGGELFF.

The table lists this clonotype with a few counts. The rearrangement uses TRBV12-3 or TRBV12-4 and TRBJ2-1; TRBD2 is a possible D gene (5 bases). V dropped 7 bases and J dropped 6 bases, with 10 bases sitting between them. CDR3 length: 12 residues. The CDR3 coding sequence is TGTGCCAGCAAAACTAGATTCAATGAGCAGTTCTTC. Amino acid sequence: CASKTRFNEQFF.

Remarks on this clonotype: A much more abundant neighbour one base away suggests this may be a read error. The CDR3 ends on some other residue instead of the conserved phenylalanine or tryptophan, so this is likely a read error. The V gene is TRBV29-1, the J gene TRBJ2-2; the D is unclear. Trimming took 0 bases from V and 6 from J, leaving 5 bases between them. This CDR3 spans 12 amino acids. Germline CDR1 reads SQVTM; CDR2 reads ANQGSEA. This CDR3 reads CSVEDFPGELFS. The CDR3 DNA reads TGCAGCGTTGAAGACTTCCCCGGGGAGCTGTTTTCT.

This clonotype was counted at least ten times. The chain uses TRBV20-1 and TRBJ1-4; 7 nucleotides line up with TRBD1. The CDR3 is made up of 14 amino acids. Germline V gene lookup returns CDR1 DFQATT and CDR2 SNEGSKA (reference sequence). The J segment lost 8 bases and the V segment lost 1 base, leaving 7 bases of the junction unmatched. For the CDR3, the DNA is TGCAGTGCTAGAGTTACACAGGGGACCGAAAAACTGTTTTTT. It yields the protein CSARVTQGTEKLFF.

The table lists this clonotype with many counts. The V and J genes are TRBV29-1 and TRBJ2-3; TRBD2 might be the D (6 bases). V was trimmed by 0 bases and J by 5 bases, leaving 15 bases between them. There are 15 residues in the CDR3. Germline loops: CDR1 SQVTM, CDR2 ANQGSEA. CDR3 sequence reads: CSVEDRAGLVDTQYF. As DNA, the CDR3 is TGCAGCGTTGAAGACCGGGCGGGGCTTGTAGATACGCAGTATTTT.

This clonotype was picked up many times. This chain uses TRBV29-1 with TRBJ2-1; 8 bases agree with TRBD1. This CDR3 has 15 amino acids. Germline lookup yields CDR1 SQVTM and CDR2 ANQGSEA. Losses at the gene ends were 7 bases for V and 4 bases for J; bases not matched to a gene: 12. CDR3 DNA sequence: TGCAGCGGCTTGGACAGGGCCCTCGGTTACAATGAGCAGTTCTTC. It is translated as CSGLDRALGYNEQFF.

This clonotype was seen ten or more times. V is TRBV20-1 and J is TRBJ2-2, with 10 bases fitting TRBD2. The V and J ends lost 1 base and 1 base, in that order; junction bases with no gene match: 6. Germline V gives CDR1 DFQATT, CDR2 SNEGSKA (reference sequence). The CDR3 is 17 residues long. The CDR3 DNA reads as TGCAGTGCTAGAGGGCCTCCTAGCGGGAGGAACACCGGGGAGCTGTTTTTT. Translation gives CSARGPPSGRNTGELFF.

This clonotype was observed at least ten times. The chain carries TRBV6-5 and TRBJ2-5; the D is unclear. Trimming removed 5 bases from V and 12 bases from J, with 13 bases in between. This CDR3 has 11 amino acids. In germline, CDR1 is MNHEY, CDR2 SVGAGI. CDR3 DNA sequence: TGTGCCAGCAGTGCCTTCAGGACGGAGTACTTC. It specifies CASSAFRTEYF.

This clonotype was detected many times. V usage is TRBV4-1 and J usage is TRBJ2-5; D unresolved. Trimming shortened V by 1 base and J by 7 bases, and 13 bases separated the two germline ends. The CDR3 spans 14 residues. Germline-derived CDR1 and CDR2 are MGHRA and YSYEKL. Written as DNA, the CDR3 is TGCGCCAGCAGCCAAGTCTCCCAGTACGGGACCCAGTACTTC. Protein product: CASSQVSQYGTQYF.